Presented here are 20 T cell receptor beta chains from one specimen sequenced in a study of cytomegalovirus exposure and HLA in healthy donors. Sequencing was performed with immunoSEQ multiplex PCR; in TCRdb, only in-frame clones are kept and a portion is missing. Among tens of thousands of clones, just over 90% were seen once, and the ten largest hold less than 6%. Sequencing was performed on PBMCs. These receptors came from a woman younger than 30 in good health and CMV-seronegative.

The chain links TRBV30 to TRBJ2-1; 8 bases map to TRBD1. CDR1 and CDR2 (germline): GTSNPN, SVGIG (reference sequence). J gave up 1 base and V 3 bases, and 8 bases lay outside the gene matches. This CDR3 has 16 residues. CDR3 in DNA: TGTGCCTGGAGGAATCGACAGGGGCGATCCTACAATGAGCAGTTCTTC. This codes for CAWRNRQGRSYNEQFF.

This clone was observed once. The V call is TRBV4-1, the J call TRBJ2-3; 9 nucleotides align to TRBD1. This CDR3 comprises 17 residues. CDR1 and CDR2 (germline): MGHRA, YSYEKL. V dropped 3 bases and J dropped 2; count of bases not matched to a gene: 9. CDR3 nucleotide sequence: TGCGCCAGCAGCCATCCCAGGACAGGGGCGGACACAGATACGCAGTATTTT. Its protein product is CASSHPRTGADTDTQYF.

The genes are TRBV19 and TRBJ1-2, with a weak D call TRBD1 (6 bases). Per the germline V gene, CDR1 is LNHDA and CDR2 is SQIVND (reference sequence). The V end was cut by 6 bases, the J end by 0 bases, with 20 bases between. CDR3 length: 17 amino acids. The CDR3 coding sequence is TGTGCCAGTAGCGCAACCGCCCGGGGGGCGGCTAACTATGGCTACACCTTC. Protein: CASSATARGAANYGYTF.

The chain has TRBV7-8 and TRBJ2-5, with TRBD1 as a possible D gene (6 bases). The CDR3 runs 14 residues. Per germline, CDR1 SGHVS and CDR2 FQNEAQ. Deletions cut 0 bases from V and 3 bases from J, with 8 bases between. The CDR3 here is CASSLAGAEETQYF. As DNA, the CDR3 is TGTGCCAGCAGCTTAGCGGGGGCCGAAGAGACCCAGTACTTC.

Here the CDR3 reads CATERGMGYGYTF. Here the CDR3 DNA reads TGTGCCACCGAGCGGGGGATGGGGTATGGCTACACCTTC. The gene calls are TRBV7-8 and TRBJ1-2; a possible D gene is TRBD1 (5 bases). The CDR3 consists of 13 residues. Germline values: CDR1 SGHVS, CDR2 FQNEAQ. Trimming removed 10 bases from V and 5 bases from J, with 17 bases in between.

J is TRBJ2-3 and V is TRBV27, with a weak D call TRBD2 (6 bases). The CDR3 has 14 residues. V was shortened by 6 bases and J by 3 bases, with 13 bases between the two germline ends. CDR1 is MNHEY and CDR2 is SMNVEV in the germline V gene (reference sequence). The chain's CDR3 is CASSPLGGTDTQYF. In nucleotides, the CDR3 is TGTGCCAGCAGCCCTTTGGGGGGAACAGATACGCAGTATTTT.

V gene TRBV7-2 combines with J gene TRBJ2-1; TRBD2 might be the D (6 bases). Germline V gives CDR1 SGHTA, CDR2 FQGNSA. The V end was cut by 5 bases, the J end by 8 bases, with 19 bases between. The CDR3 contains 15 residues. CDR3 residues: CASSPLWGDDYEQFF. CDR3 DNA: TGTGCCAGCAGCCCCCTTTGGGGGGATGACTATGAGCAGTTCTTC. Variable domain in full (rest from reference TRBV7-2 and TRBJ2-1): GAGVSQSPSNKVTEKGKDVELRCDPISGHTALYWYRQSLGQGLEFLIYFQGNSAPDKSGLPSDRFSAERTGGSVSTLTIQRTQQEDSAVYLCASSPLWGDDYEQFFGPGTRLTVL.

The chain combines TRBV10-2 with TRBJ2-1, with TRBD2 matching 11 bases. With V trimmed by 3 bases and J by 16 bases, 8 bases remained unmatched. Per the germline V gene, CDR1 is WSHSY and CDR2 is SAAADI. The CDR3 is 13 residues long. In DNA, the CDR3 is TGCGCCAGCAGTGAAAGGACTAGCGGGCACACTTTCTTC. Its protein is CASSERTSGHTFF.

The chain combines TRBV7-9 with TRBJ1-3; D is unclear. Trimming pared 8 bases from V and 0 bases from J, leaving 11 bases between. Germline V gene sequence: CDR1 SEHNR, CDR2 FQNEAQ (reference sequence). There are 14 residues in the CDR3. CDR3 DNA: TGTGCCAGCGGGCTTAGAAGCTCTGGAAACACCATATATTTT. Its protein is CASGLRSSGNTIYF.

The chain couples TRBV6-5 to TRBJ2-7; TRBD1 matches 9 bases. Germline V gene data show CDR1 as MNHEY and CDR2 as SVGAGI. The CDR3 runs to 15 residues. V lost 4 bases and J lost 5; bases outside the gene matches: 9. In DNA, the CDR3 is TGTGCCAGCAGTTCCCTGGGACAGGGCTTGAACGAGCAGTACTTC. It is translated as CASSSLGQGLNEQYF.

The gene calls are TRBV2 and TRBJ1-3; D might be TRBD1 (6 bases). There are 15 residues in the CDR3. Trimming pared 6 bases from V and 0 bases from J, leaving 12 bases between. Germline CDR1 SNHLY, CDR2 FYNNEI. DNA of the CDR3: TGTGCCAGCAGGGTAACAGGGACCTCTGGAAACACCATATATTTT. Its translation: CASRVTGTSGNTIYF. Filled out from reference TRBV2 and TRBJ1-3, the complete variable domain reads EPEVTQTPSHQVTQMGQEVILRCVPISNHLYFYWYRQILGQKVEFLVSFYNNEISEKSEIFDDQFSVERPDGSNFTLKIRSTKLEDSAMYFCASRVTGTSGNTIYFGEGSWLTVV.

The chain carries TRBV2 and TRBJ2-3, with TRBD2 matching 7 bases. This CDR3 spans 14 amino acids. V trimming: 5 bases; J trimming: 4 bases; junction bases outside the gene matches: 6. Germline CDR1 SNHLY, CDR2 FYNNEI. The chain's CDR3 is CASSRGGGADTQYF. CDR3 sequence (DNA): TGTGCCAGCAGTCGCGGGGGAGGAGCAGATACGCAGTATTTT.

This CDR3 reads CASSIRTGFFAEQFF. The DNA of the CDR3 is TGTGCCAGCAGCATAAGGACAGGGTTTTTTGCTGAGCAGTTCTTC. This chain uses TRBV7-9 with TRBJ2-1; 8 nucleotides match TRBD1. The CDR3 spans 15 residues. The V gene end was trimmed by 5 bases and the J gene end by 9 bases; junction bases not matched to a gene: 12. Germline CDR1 SEHNR, CDR2 FQNEAQ (reference sequence).

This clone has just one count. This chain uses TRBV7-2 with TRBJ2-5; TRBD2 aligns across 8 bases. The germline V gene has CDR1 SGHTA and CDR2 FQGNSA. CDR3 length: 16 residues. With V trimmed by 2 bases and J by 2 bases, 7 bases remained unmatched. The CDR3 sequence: CASSLSRLASQETQYF. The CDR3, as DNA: TGTGCCAGCAGCTTAAGCAGACTAGCGTCACAAGAGACCCAGTACTTC. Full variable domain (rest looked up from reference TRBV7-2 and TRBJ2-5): GAGVSQSPSNKVTEKGKDVELRCDPISGHTALYWYRQSLGQGLEFLIYFQGNSAPDKSGLPSDRFSAERTGGSVSTLTIQRTQQEDSAVYLCASSLSRLASQETQYFGPGTRLLVL.

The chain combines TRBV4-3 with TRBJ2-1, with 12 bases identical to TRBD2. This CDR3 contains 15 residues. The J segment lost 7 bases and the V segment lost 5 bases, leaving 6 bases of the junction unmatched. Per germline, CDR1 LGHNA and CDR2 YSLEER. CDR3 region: CASSERTSGMNEQFF. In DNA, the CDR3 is TGCGCCAGCAGCGAGCGGACTAGCGGGATGAATGAGCAGTTCTTC.

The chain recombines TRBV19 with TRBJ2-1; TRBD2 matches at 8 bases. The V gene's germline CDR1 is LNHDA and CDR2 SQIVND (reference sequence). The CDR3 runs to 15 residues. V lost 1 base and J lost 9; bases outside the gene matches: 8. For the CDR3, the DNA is TGTGCCAGTAGTATAGTCGGCCGGGAGGGCCTTGAGCAGTTCTTC. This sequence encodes CASSIVGREGLEQFF.

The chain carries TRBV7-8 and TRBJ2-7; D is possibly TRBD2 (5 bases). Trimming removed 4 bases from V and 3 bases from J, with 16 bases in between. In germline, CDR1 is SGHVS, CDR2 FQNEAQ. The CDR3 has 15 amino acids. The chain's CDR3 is CASSSTGGIRYEQYF. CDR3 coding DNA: TGTGCCAGCAGCTCCACCGGAGGTATTCGCTACGAGCAGTACTTC. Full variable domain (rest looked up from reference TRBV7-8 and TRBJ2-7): GAGVSQSPRYKVAKRGQDVALRCDPISGHVSLFWYQQALGQGPEFLTYFQNEAQLDKSGLPSDRFFAERPEGSVSTLKIQRTQQEDSAVYLCASSSTGGIRYEQYFGPGTRLTVT.

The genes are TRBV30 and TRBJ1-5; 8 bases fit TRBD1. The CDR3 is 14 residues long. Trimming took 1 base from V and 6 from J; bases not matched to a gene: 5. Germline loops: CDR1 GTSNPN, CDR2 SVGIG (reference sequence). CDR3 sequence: CAWSGVRGLQPQHF. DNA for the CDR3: TGTGCCTGGAGTGGCGTCAGGGGGCTTCAGCCCCAGCATTTT. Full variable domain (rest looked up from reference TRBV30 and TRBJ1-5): SQTIHQWPATLVQPVGSPLSLECTVEGTSNPNLYWYRQAAGRGLQLLFYSVGIGQISSEVPQNLSASRPQDRQFILSSKKLLLSDSGFYLCAWSGVRGLQPQHFGDGTRLSIL.

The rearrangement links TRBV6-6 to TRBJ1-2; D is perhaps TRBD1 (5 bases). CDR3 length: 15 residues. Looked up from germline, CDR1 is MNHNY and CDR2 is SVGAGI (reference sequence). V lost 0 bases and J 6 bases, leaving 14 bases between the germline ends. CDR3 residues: CASSYSNQGRNGYTF. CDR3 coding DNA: TGTGCCAGCAGTTACTCGAATCAGGGCAGGAATGGCTACACCTTC.

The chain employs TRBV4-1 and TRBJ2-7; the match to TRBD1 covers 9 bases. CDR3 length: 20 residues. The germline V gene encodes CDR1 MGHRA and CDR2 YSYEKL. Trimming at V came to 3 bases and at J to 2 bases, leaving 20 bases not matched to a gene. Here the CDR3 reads CASSHSSERPGTGWTYEQYF. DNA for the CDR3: TGCGCCAGCAGCCATTCCTCAGAAAGGCCGGGGACAGGGTGGACCTACGAGCAGTACTTC.